This T cell receptor beta chain came from a study of cytomegalovirus exposure and HLA in healthy donors. This clone occurred a few times. Other DNA sequences from this sample encode an identical CDR3 as well. With 60 Vbeta and 13 Jbeta primers, the PCR was carried out. Assay used: immunoSEQ multiplex PCR; TCRdb lists only in-frame clones, some missing. The table lists over 100,000 clones, over 75% of them singletons. This CDR3 is built from 17 residues. V trimming: 4 bases; J trimming: 4 bases; junction bases outside the gene matches: 4. The germline gives CDR1 SGHRS, CDR2 YFSETQ. The sequence was obtained from a man between 35 and 55 years old in good health and CMV-seropositive. Source material: PBMCs. The V gene is TRBV5-1, the J gene TRBJ2-2; 16 positions agree with TRBD2. The CDR3 region is CASSGTSGGALTGELFF. The CDR3 DNA is TGCGCCAGCAGCGGGACTAGCGGGGGGGCCCTCACCGGGGAGCTGTTTTTT.